The clone carrying this T cell receptor (beta chain) was seen just once. The data were obtained in a study of blood T cell repertoires in COVID-19. Using immunoSEQ multiplex PCR, the repertoire was profiled, and TCRdb retains in-frame clones only, with some absent. The repertoire consists of over 150,000 clones, with approximately 90% occurring once and the leading ten covering roughly a sixth. Losses at the gene ends were 0 bases for V and 4 bases for J; bases not matched to a gene: 3. Germline V gives CDR1 SGHNT, CDR2 YYREEE (reference sequence). This CDR3 has 15 amino acids. The chain recombines TRBV5-4 with TRBJ2-2, with 7 positions matching TRBD1. The source material was peripheral blood. The TCR was taken from a man aged 45-65 years with COVID-19, enrolled during active disease. CDR3 bases: TGTGCCAGCAGCTTGGTACAGGGGTTCACCGGGGAGCTGTTTTTT. This codes for CASSLVQGFTGELFF.